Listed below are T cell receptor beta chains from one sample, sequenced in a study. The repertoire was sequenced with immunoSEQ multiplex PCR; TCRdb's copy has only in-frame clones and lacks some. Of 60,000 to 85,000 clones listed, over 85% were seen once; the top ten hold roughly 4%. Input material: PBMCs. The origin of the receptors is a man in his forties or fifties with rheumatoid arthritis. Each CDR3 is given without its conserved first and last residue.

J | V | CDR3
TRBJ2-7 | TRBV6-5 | ASSNPGQGPYEQY
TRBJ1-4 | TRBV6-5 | ASKGQAGSNEKLF
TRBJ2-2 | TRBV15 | ATSRARELF
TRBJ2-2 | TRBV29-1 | SVEGASNTGELF
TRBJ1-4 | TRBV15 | ATSRGTVATNEKLF
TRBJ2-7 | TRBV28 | ASSLQAADSYEQY
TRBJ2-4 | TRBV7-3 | ASSSLGDDIQY
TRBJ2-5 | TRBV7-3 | ASSLRRGGQETQY
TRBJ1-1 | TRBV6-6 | ASSYPGVNTEAF
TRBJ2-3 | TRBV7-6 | ASSTSTTDTQY
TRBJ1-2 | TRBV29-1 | SVASESRTGNYGYT